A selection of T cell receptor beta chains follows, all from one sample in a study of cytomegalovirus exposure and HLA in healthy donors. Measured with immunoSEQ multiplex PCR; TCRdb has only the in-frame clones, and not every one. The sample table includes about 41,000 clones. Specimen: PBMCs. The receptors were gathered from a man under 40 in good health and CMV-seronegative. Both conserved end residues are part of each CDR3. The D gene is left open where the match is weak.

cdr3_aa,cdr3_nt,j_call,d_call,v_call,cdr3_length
CASSIQGLRGNSPLHF,TGTGCCAGTAGTATTCAGGGGCTCCGCGGGAATTCACCCCTCCACTTT,TRBJ1-6,.,TRBV19,16
CASSWTSGKEYEQYF,TGCGCCAGCAGCTGGACTAGCGGGAAAGAGTACGAGCAGTACTTC,TRBJ2-7,TRBD2,TRBV5-1,15
CASSQDHGTQYF,TGTGCCAGCAGCCAAGATCACGGGACCCAGTACTTC,TRBJ2-5,.,TRBV4-2,12
CASSERVYSYNEQFF,TGTGCCAGCAGTGAGAGGGTTTACTCCTACAATGAGCAGTTCTTC,TRBJ2-1,.,TRBV6-1,15
CASSLTRAYEQYF,TGTGCCAGCAGTCTGACTAGAGCGTACGAGCAGTACTTC,TRBJ2-7,.,TRBV6-5,13
CASSVGGGKGMNTEAFF,TGCGCCAGCAGCGTGGGGGGGGGAAAAGGGATGAACACTGAAGCTTTCTTT,TRBJ1-1,.,TRBV5-1,17
CAIRPGQGNNGELFF,TGTGCCATCAGGCCGGGACAGGGAAATAACGGGGAGCTGTTTTTT,TRBJ2-2,TRBD1,TRBV10-3,15
CASKKRLEASGRVNEQYF,TGTGCCAGCAAGAAAAGGCTGGAGGCTAGCGGGAGAGTCAACGAGCAGTACTTC,TRBJ2-7,TRBD2,TRBV5-4,18
CASSQLSGLGGLGSHEQYF,TGCGCCAGCAGCCAATTGTCGGGACTAGGTGGGTTAGGATCCCACGAGCAGTACTTC,TRBJ2-7,TRBD2,TRBV4-1,19
CASSPRQGFGVPFEQFF,TGTGCCAGCAGCCCCCGACAGGGGTTCGGGGTTCCTTTTGAGCAGTTCTTC,TRBJ2-1,TRBD1,TRBV9,17
CATSGTGFDNEQFF,TGTGCCACCTCCGGGACAGGATTCGACAATGAGCAGTTCTTC,TRBJ2-1,TRBD1,TRBV2,14
CASSNQGAGGELFF,TGTGCCAGCAGTAATCAGGGGGCCGGCGGGGAGCTGTTTTTT,TRBJ2-2,TRBD1,TRBV6-4,14
CASSSGTGGREKLFF,TGTGCCAGTAGTAGCGGAACAGGGGGCCGTGAAAAACTGTTTTTT,TRBJ1-4,TRBD1,TRBV19,15
CASSPNPARATQPQHF,TGTGCCAGCTCACCAAACCCGGCAAGAGCGACCCAGCCCCAGCATTTT,TRBJ1-5,.,TRBV18,16
CAISDPEETQYF,TGTGCCATCAGTGATCCGGAAGAGACCCAGTACTTC,TRBJ2-5,.,TRBV10-3,12
CATQVNSGNTIYF,TGTGCCACACAGGTCAACTCTGGAAACACCATATATTTT,TRBJ1-3,.,TRBV6-5,13
CASSLGDKWTDTQYF,TGTGCCAGCAGCTTAGGGGACAAATGGACAGATACGCAGTATTTT,TRBJ2-3,.,TRBV7-3,15